This T cell receptor (beta chain) was obtained from a study of T cells after yellow fever vaccination. Notes on the study in general: Primary-vaccination clones mostly resurfaced post-booster (around 95% CD4, roughly 90% CD8). Contaminants from the bulk population, in the form of abundant clonotypes, could be found in FACS-sorted repertoires.

The CDR3 covers 13 residues. CDR1 and CDR2 from the germline V gene are MNHEY and SVGAGI. V was cut by 6 bases and J by 5 bases, with 12 bases left in between. This clonotype was counted many times. The antigen is unknown. Synthesis of TCR cDNA relied on 5'RACE template switching, which attached a universal primer site and UMIs. TCRdb itself ran the 5' RACE reads through MiXCR, one entry per CDR3 protein. The sample contains about 50,000 distinct CDR3 sequences, around 7% of which appear only once. The material was CD8+ T cells sorted from PBMCs, obtained around 14 days after the first yellow fever vaccination. The TCR comes from a man aged 18 to 35 who received the YFV17D yellow fever vaccine. The chain combines TRBV6-5 with TRBJ2-3; D is tentatively TRBD1 or TRBD2 (5 bases each). Here the CDR3 reads CASSYRGEDTQYF. The CDR3, as DNA: TGTGCCAGCAGCTACCGAGGGGAAGATACGCAGTATTTT.